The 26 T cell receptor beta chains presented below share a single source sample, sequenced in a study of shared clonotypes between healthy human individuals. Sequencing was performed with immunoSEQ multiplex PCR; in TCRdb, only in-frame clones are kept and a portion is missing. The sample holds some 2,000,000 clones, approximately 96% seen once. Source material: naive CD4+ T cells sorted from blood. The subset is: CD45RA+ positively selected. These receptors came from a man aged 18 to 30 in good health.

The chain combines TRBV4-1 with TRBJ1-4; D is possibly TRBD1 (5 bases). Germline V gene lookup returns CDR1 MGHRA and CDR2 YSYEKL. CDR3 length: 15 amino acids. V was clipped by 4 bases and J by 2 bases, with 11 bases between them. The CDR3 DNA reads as TGCGCCAGCAGCCCGGAAGGGGTGACTAATGAAAAACTGTTTTTT. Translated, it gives CASSPEGVTNEKLFF.

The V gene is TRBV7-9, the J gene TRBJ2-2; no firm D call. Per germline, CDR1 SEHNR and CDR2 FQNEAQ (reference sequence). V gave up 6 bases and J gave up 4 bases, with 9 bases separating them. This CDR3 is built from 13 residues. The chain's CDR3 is CASSSSLTGELFF. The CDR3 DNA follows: TGTGCCAGCAGTTCCTCACTCACCGGGGAGCTGTTTTTT.

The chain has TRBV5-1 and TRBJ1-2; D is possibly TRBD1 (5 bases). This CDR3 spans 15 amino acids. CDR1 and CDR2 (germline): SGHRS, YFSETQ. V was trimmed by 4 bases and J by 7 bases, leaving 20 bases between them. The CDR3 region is CASSLSAGQGSGYTF. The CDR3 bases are TGCGCCAGCAGCCTTTCCGCAGGGCAAGGTAGTGGCTACACCTTC. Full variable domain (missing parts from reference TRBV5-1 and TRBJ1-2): KAGVTQTPRYLIKTRGQQVTLSCSPISGHRSVSWYQQTPGQGLQFLFEYFSETQRNKGNFPGRFSGRQFSNSRSEMNVSTLELGDSALYLCASSLSAGQGSGYTFGSGTRLTVV.

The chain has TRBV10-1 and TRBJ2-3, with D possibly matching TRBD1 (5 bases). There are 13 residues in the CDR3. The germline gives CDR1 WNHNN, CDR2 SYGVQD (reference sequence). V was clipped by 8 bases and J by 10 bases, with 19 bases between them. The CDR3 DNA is TGCGCCAGCGGGGCAGATTCTAGTTCAGCGCAGTATTTT. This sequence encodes CASGADSSSAQYF.

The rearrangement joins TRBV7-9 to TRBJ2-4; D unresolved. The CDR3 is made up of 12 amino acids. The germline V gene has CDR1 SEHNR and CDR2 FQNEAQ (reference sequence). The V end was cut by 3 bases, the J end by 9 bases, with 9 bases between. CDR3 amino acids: CASSFGTSIQYF. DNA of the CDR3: TGTGCCAGCAGCTTCGGCACCAGCATTCAGTACTTC.

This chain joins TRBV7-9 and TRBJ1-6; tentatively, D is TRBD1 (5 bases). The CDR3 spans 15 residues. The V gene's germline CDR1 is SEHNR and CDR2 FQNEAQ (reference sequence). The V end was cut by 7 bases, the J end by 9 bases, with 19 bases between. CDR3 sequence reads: CASTPGRGAISPLHF. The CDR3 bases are TGTGCCAGCACCCCGGGGCGCGGGGCGATTTCACCCCTCCACTTT. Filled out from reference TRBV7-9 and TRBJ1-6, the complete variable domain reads DTGVSQNPRHKITKRGQNVTFRCDPISEHNRLYWYRQTLGQGPEFLTYFQNEAQLEKSRLLSDRFSAERPKGSFSTLEIQRTEQGDSAMYLCASTPGRGAISPLHFGNGTRLTVT.

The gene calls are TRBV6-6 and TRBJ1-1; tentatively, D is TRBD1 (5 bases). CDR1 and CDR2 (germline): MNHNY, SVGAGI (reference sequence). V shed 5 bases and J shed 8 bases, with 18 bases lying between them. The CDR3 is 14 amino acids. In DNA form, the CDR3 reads TGTGCCAGCAGTCGGGACTCCGATTATAAAGAAGCTTTCTTT. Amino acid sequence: CASSRDSDYKEAFF.

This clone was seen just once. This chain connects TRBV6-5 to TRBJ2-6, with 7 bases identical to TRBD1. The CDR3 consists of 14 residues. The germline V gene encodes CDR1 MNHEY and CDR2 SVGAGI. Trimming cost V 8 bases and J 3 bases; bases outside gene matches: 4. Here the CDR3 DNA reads TGTGCCAGCGGGGACAGCGGTGGGGCCAACGTCCTGACTTTC. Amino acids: CASGDSGGANVLTF.

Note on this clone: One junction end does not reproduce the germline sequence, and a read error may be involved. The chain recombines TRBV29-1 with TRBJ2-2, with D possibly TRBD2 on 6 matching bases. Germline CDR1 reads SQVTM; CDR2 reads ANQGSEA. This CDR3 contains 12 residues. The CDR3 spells CSVPRDVGGLFF. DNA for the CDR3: TGCAGCGTGCCCCGGGACGTCGGGGGGCTGTTTTTT.

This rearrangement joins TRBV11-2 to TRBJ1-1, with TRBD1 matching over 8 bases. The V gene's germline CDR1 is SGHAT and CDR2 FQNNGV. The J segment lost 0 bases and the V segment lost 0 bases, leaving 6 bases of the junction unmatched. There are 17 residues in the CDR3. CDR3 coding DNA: TGTGCCAGCAGCTTAGAACGGCAGGGGGCCATGAACACTGAAGCTTTCTTT. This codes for CASSLERQGAMNTEAFF.

The CDR3 DNA is TGTGCCAGCAGTTACTCGATATCGGGGAACTATGGCTACACCTTC. Protein: CASSYSISGNYGYTF. The chain uses TRBV6-6 and TRBJ1-2, with unresolved D. Deletions cut 0 bases from V and 2 bases from J, with 10 bases between. CDR3 length: 15 amino acids. Germline assignment: CDR1 MNHNY and CDR2 SVGAGI (reference sequence).

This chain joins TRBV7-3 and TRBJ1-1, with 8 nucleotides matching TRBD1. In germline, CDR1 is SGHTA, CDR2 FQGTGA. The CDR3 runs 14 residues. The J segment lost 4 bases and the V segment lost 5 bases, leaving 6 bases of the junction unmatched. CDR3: CASSPTTGVTEAFF. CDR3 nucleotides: TGTGCCAGCAGCCCAACGACAGGGGTCACTGAAGCTTTCTTT.

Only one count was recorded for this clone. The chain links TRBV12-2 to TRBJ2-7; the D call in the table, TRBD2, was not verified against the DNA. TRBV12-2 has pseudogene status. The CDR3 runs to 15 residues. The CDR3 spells CASRLVGLAFGEQYF. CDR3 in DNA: TGTGCAAGTCGCTTAGTGGGACTAGCCTTCGGGGAGCAGTACTTC.

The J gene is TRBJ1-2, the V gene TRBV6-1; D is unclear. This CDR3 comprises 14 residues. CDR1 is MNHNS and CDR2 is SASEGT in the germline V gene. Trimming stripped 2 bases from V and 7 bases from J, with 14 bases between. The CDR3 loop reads CASSETGPPRGYTF. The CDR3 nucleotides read TGTGCCAGCAGTGAAACCGGGCCACCCCGTGGCTACACCTTC.

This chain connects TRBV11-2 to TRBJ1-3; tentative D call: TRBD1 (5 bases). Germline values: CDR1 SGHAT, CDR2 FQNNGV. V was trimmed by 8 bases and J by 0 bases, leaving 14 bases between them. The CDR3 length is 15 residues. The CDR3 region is CASGKGYSSGNTIYF. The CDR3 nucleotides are TGTGCCAGCGGGAAGGGGTACAGCTCTGGAAACACCATATATTTT.

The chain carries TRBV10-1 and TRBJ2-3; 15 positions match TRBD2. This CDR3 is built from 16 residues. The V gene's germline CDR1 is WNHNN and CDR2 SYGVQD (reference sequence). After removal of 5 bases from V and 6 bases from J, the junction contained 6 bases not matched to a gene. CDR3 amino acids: CASSRTSGRASDTQYF. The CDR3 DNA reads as TGCGCCAGCAGTCGGACTAGCGGGAGGGCCAGTGATACGCAGTATTTT.

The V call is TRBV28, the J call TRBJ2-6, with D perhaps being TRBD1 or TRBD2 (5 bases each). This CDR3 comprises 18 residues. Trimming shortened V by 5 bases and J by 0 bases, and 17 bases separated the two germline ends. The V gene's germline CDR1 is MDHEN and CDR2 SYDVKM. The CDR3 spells CASSPSERGDSGANVLTF. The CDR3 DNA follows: TGTGCCAGCAGTCCCTCTGAACGAGGGGACTCTGGGGCCAACGTCCTGACTTTC.

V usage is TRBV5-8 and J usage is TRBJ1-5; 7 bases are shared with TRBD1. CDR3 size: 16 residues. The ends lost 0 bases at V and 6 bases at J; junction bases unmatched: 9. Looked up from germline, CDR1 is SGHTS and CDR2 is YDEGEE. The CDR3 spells CASSLAVKGGVQPQHF. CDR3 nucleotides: TGTGCCAGCAGCTTGGCCGTTAAAGGGGGCGTTCAGCCCCAGCATTTT.

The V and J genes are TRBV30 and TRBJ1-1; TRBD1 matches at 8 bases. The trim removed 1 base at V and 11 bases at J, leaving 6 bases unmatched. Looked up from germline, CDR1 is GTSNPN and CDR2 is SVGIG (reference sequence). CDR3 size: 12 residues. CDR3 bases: TGTGCCTGGAGTGATAGAGGACAGGGCGCTTTCTTT. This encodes CAWSDRGQGAFF.

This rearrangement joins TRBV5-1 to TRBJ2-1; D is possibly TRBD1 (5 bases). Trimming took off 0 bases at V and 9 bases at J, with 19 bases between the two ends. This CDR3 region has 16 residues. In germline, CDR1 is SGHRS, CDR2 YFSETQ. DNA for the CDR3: TGCGCCAGCAGCTTGGGGGGCTTGCCCTCGGCTCTTGAGCAGTTCTTC. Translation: CASSLGGLPSALEQFF.

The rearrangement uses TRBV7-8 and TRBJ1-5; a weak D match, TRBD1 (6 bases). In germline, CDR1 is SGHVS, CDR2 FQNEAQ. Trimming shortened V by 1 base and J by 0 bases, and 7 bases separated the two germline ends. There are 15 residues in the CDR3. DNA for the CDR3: TGTGCCAGCAGCTTAGAGGGGGTTAGCAATCAGCCCCAGCATTTT. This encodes CASSLEGVSNQPQHF.

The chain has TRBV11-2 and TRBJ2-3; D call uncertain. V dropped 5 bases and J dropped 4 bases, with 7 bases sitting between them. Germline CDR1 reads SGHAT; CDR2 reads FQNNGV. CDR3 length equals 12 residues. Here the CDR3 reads CASSGDADTQYF. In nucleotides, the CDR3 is TGTGCCAGCAGCGGAGACGCAGATACGCAGTATTTT.

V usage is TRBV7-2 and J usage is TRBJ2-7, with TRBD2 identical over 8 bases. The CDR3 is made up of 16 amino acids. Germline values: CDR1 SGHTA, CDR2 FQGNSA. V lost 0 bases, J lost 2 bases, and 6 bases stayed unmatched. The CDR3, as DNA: TGTGCCAGCAGCTTAGCTCCCCCGGGAGGGGCCTACGAGCAGTACTTC. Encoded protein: CASSLAPPGGAYEQYF.

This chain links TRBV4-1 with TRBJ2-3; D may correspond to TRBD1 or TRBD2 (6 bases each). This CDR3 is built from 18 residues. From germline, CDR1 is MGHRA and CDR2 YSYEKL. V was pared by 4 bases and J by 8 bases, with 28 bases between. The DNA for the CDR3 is TGCGCCAGCAGCCCAACCCGGACAGCCGGGACTCTGTCGGCTACGCAGTATTTT. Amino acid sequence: CASSPTRTAGTLSATQYF.

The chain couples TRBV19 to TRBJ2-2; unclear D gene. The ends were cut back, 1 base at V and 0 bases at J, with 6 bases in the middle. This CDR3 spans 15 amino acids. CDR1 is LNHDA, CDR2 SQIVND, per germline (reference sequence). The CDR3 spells CASSIGYTNTGELFF. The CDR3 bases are TGTGCCAGTAGTATAGGTTATACGAACACCGGGGAGCTGTTTTTT.

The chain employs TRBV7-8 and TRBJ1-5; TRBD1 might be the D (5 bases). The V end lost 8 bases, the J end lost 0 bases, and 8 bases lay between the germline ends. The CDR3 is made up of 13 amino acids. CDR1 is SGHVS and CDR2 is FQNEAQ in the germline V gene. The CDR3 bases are TGTGCCAGCCGCAGGGATAGCAATCAGCCCCAGCATTTT. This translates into CASRRDSNQPQHF.